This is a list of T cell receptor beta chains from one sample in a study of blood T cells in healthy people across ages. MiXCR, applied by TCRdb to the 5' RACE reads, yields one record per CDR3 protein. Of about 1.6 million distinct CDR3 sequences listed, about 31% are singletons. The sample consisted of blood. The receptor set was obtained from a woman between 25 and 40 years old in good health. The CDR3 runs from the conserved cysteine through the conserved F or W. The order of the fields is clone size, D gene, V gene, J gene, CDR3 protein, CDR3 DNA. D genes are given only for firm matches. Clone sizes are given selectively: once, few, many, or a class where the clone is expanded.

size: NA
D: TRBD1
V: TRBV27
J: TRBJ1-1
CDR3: CASSFILQGFNTEAFF
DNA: TGTGCCAGCAGTTTTATTCTACAGGGGTTCAACACTGAAGCTTTCTTT

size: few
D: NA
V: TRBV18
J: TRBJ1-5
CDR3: CASSPINQPQHF
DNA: TGTGCCAGCTCACCCATAAATCAGCCCCAGCATTTT

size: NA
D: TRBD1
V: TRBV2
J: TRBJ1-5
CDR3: CASSPETGDYQPQHF
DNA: TGTGCCAGCAGCCCAGAGACAGGGGATTACCAGCCCCAGCATTTT

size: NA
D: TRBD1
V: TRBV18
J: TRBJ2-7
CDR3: CASSTGTEAYEQYF
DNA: TGTGCCAGCTCAACGGGGACAGAAGCCTACGAGCAGTACTTC

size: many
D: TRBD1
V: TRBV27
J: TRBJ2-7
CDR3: CASSRDRGRNEQYF
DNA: TGTGCCAGCAGTCGGGACAGGGGGCGTAACGAGCAGTACTTC

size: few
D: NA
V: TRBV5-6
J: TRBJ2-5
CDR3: CASSPSPTGTPEQYF
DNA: TGTGCCAGCAGTCCTTCCCCGACAGGTACTCCTGAGCAGTACTTC

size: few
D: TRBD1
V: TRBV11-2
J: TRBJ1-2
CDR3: CASSTYRGPNYGYTF
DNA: TGTGCCAGCAGCACCTACAGGGGGCCCAACTATGGCTACACCTTC

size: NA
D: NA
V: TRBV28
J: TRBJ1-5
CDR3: CASKLTGINQPQHF
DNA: TGTGCCAGCAAATTAACAGGGATCAATCAGCCCCAGCATTTT

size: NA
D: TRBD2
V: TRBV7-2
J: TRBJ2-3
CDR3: CASSPGLAGRGTDTQYF
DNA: TGTGCCAGCAGCCCGGGGTTAGCGGGGCGGGGCACAGATACGCAGTATTTT

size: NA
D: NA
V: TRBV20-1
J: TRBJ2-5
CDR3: CSAARTPYQETQYF
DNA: TGCAGTGCCGCGAGGACACCGTACCAAGAGACCCAGTACTTC

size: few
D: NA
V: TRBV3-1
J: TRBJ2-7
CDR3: CASSQGGVGSYEQYF
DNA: TGTGCCAGCAGTCAAGGCGGGGTAGGGTCCTACGAGCAGTACTTC

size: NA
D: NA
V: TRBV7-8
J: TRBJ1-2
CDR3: CASSLVAGDDGYTF
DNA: TGTGCCAGCAGCTTGGTGGCAGGGGATGATGGCTACACCTTC

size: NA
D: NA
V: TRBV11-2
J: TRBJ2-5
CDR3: CASRMAMDLSGETQYF
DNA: TGTGCCAGCAGAATGGCGATGGACCTTTCTGGAGAGACCCAGTACTTC

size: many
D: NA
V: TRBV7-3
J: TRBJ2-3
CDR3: CASSFGVAADTQYF
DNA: TGTGCCAGCAGCTTCGGGGTAGCAGCAGATACGCAGTATTTT

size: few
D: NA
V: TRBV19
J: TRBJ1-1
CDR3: CTSKRSPENTEAFF
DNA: TGTACCAGTAAAAGGTCGCCTGAGAACACTGAAGCTTTCTTT

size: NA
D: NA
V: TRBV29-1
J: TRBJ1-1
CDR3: CSVNEGRTEAFF
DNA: TGCAGCGTTAATGAAGGGAGGACTGAAGCTTTCTTT

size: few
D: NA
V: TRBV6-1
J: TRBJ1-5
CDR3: CASSEAPNGQPQHF
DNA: TGTGCCAGCAGTGAAGCGCCTAACGGTCAGCCCCAGCATTTT

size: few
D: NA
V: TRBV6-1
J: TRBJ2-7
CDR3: CASSEMADRSWYEQYF
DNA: TGTGCCAGCAGTGAAATGGCCGATCGGAGTTGGTACGAGCAGTACTTC

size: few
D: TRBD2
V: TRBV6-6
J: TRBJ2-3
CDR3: CASTGLVTDTQYF
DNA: TGTGCCAGCACCGGACTAGTTACAGATACGCAGTATTTT

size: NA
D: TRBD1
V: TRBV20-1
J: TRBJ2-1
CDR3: CSARRTGINEQFF
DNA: TGCAGTGCGAGACGGACAGGGATCAATGAGCAGTTCTTC

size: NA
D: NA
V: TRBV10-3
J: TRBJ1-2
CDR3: CAISGGPLGGYGYTF
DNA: TGTGCCATCAGTGGGGGCCCTCTTGGGGGATATGGCTACACCTTC

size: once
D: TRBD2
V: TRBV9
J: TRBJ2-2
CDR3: CASSYSGLANTGELFF
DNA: TGTGCCAGCTCTTATTCGGGACTAGCGAACACCGGGGAGCTGTTTTTT